A single sample gave rise to the 14 T cell receptor beta chains below, sequenced in a study of blood T cell repertoires in COVID-19 (dated by TCRdb to the early 2020s). The library was built by means of the immunoSEQ multiplex PCR assay. TCRdb carries this immuneACCESS record with in-frame sequences only. Its versions omit some clonotypes, under half of them owing to an unresolved V gene in the studies checked, with the rest unexplained. This sample comprises approximately 170,000 clones, 70% to 90% of them detected only once. Of the sample, about 9.6% falls within the top ten clones. The sequencing input was peripheral blood. The receptors shown here come from a man aged 50-60 years with active or convalescent COVID-19.

This chain connects TRBV21-1 to TRBJ2-5; no DNA check was done on the table's D call, TRBD1. TRBV21-1 corresponds to a pseudogene. This CDR3 region has 17 residues. CDR3 sequence: CASSKARWGTGGKTQYF. CDR3 DNA: TGTGCCAGCAGCAAAGCGCGATGGGGGACAGGGGGAAAGACCCAGTACTTC.

The chain employs TRBV6-1 and TRBJ1-6; D gene uncertain. Germline V gives CDR1 MNHNS, CDR2 SASEGT. Between the trimmed V and J ends, which lost 3 bases and 6 bases, there was a span of 9 bases. The CDR3 contains 14 residues. The CDR3 sequence is CASSEVRSNSPLHF. CDR3 in DNA: TGTGCCAGCAGTGAGGTCCGGAGTAATTCACCCCTCCACTTT.

The CDR3 sequence is CASSRTQGDQETQYF. The CDR3 nucleotides are TGTGCCAGCTCAAGGACACAGGGGGACCAAGAGACCCAGTACTTC. The V and J genes are TRBV18 and TRBJ2-5, with 8 bases lining up with TRBD1. The CDR3 is made up of 15 amino acids. Germline V gene lookup returns CDR1 KGHSH and CDR2 LQKENI. The ends lost 5 bases at V and 0 bases at J; junction bases unmatched: 5. Looking up the rest from reference TRBV18 and TRBJ2-5 gives the full variable domain: NAGVMQNPRHLVRRRGQEARLRCSPMKGHSHVYWYRQLPEEGLKFMVYLQKENIIDESGMPKERFSAEFPKEGPSILRIQQVVRGDSAAYFCASSRTQGDQETQYFGPGTRLLVL.

V gene TRBV13 combines with J gene TRBJ2-3; 7 bases agree with TRBD2. This CDR3 contains 14 residues. J gave up 6 bases and V 2 bases, and 5 bases lay outside the gene matches. In germline, CDR1 is PRHDT, CDR2 FYEKMQ (reference sequence). This CDR3 reads CASSLLRETDTQYF. The DNA for the CDR3 is TGTGCCAGCAGCTTATTGCGGGAGACGGATACGCAGTATTTT.

The CDR3: CASSDEGSNQPQHF. Here the CDR3 DNA reads TGTGCCAGCAGCGACGAGGGCAGCAATCAGCCCCAGCATTTT. This sequence joins TRBV7-9 and TRBJ1-5, with D hard to call. The CDR3 length is 14 residues. CDR1 SEHNR and CDR2 FQNEAQ come from the germline V gene (reference sequence). Deletions cut 5 bases from V and 1 base from J, with 9 bases between.

The chain links TRBV6-5 to TRBJ2-2; D gene ambiguous. The V and J ends lost 8 bases and 2 bases respectively, with 9 bases between them. This CDR3 is 13 amino acids long. CDR1 and CDR2 (germline): MNHEY, SVGAGI. CDR3 nucleotide sequence: TGTGCCAGCCAGGCCCCTAACACCGGGGAGCTGTTTTTT. This gives the protein CASQAPNTGELFF.

CDR3 sequence: CASSDIAGWGSTDTQYF. The CDR3, as DNA: TGTGCCAGCAGTGATATCGCAGGGTGGGGTAGCACAGATACGCAGTATTTT. The J gene is TRBJ2-3, the V gene TRBV6-1; possible D gene TRBD1, 5 bases. Germline CDR1 is MNHNS and CDR2 is SASEGT. CDR3 length equals 17 residues. The V end lost 3 bases, the J end lost 0 bases, and 16 bases lay between the germline ends.

The chain joins TRBV20-1 to TRBJ2-1, with D perhaps TRBD1 (5 bases). This CDR3 has 11 residues. The germline V gene encodes CDR1 DFQATT and CDR2 SNEGSKA (reference sequence). CDR3 nucleotides: TGCTCAGGGTTCTACTACAATGAGCAGTTCTTC. It is translated as CSGFYYNEQFF.

On this clone itself: This CDR3 is also generated by other DNA sequences in the sample. The CDR3 loop reads CASSPRTGGTDTQYF. CDR3 nucleotide sequence: TGTGCCAGCTCACCGCGGACAGGGGGCACAGATACGCAGTATTTT. This sequence joins TRBV18 and TRBJ2-3; 9 bases agree with TRBD1. CDR1 is KGHSH and CDR2 is LQKENI in the germline V gene. The CDR3 sequence is 15 residues long. With V trimmed by 3 bases and J by 1 base, 2 bases remained unmatched.

The genes are TRBV7-2 and TRBJ2-1, with TRBD2 identical over 10 bases. Unmatched junction bases numbered 0, after V lost 3 bases and J lost 7 bases. This CDR3 has 13 amino acids. The germline gives CDR1 SGHTA, CDR2 FQGNSA. The CDR3 coding sequence is TGTGCCAGCAGCTTGGGACTAGCGAATGAGCAGTTCTTC. This gives the protein CASSLGLANEQFF.

This clone was picked up one time. This chain joins TRBV2 and TRBJ2-3; the match to TRBD1 covers 12 bases. The ends lost 3 bases at V and 7 bases at J; junction bases unmatched: 8. CDR3 length equals 16 residues. The germline CDR1 and CDR2 sequences are SNHLY and FYNNEI. The CDR3 loop is CASSEDGTGGAYTQYF. Written as DNA, the CDR3 is TGTGCCAGCAGTGAGGACGGGACAGGGGGCGCGTATACGCAGTATTTT.

Note on this clone: This sample includes further DNA sequences coding for the same CDR3. The chain has TRBV7-9 and TRBJ1-1, with a possible D match to TRBD1 (5 bases). Trimming left V 0 bases short and J 0 bases short, with 8 bases between. The CDR3 spans 15 residues. Germline V CDR1 and CDR2: SEHNR, FQNEAQ (reference sequence). DNA of the CDR3: TGTGCCAGCAGCTTAGCGGGGGGGATGAACACTGAAGCTTTCTTT. Amino acids: CASSLAGGMNTEAFF.

The V and J genes are TRBV12-3 or TRBV12-4 and TRBJ2-5; no reliable D call. CDR3 size: 13 residues. V gave up 4 bases and J gave up 5 bases, with 11 bases separating them. CDR3 nucleotides: TGTGCCAGCAGTTCAAGCGACGCGGAGACCCAGTACTTC. Residues: CASSSSDAETQYF.

This clone has more than one count but fewer than ten. This sequence joins TRBV4-2 and TRBJ1-1, with 7 bases aligning to TRBD1. This CDR3 region has 13 residues. The ends lost 6 bases at V and 4 bases at J; junction bases unmatched: 5. The germline V gene encodes CDR1 LGHNA and CDR2 YNFKEQ. The CDR3 loop is CASRSTGITEAFF. CDR3 bases: TGTGCCAGCAGATCGACAGGGATCACTGAAGCTTTCTTT.